This T cell receptor beta chain was identified in a study of cytomegalovirus exposure and HLA in healthy donors. General study results and limits: Cytomegalovirus status was reportedly diagnosed by the classifier with high specificity and sensitivity.

Profiled with immunoSEQ multiplex PCR; TCRdb holds only in-frame clones, not every one. This sample has under 200,000 clones; roughly 89% occur once, and the top ten carry about 9.3%. V was clipped by 5 bases and J by 2 bases; unmatched bases: 1. The CDR3 length is 14 residues. Germline V gene sequence: CDR1 SGHVS, CDR2 FQNEAQ. To note about this clone: Its antigen remains unidentified.

It was the approximately 120-subject validation cohort, separate from the approximately 620-subject first cohort, to which the donors belonged. The clonotype comes from a woman between 18 and 30 years old in good health and CMV-seropositive. The chain uses TRBV7-8 and TRBJ2-7; 12 nucleotides align to TRBD2. The sample comprised PBMCs. The CDR3 DNA is TGTGCCAGCAGCAGGACTAGCGGGGCCTACGAGCAGTACTTC. Translation gives CASSRTSGAYEQYF.